This T cell receptor beta chain was sequenced for a study of T cells in Graves' hyperthyroidism and ophthalmopathy. Overall study results and limits: In validation, the model predicted ophthalmopathy. These predictions came a median roughly 6.5 months before onset.

This clonotype has ten or more counts. Its matching antigen is unknown. CDR3 length: 13 residues. V shed 6 bases and J shed 3 bases, with 11 bases lying between them. TCR beta CDR3 region amplification was performed from RNA transcripts. Using the HTBI primer set, a first-round RT-PCR was run on the TCR CDR3. TCRdb reanalysed the multiplex PCR reads using MiXCR and keeps one entry per CDR3 protein. The sample has approximately 600,000 distinct CDR3 sequences; 14% are singletons. The sequence was collected from a woman between 18 and 30 years old with Graves' ophthalmopathy. The chain carries TRBV12-3 or TRBV12-4 and TRBJ2-5; no reliable D call. What was sequenced was blood. Here the CDR3 DNA reads TGTGCCAGCAGCACCGGACGTAAAGAGACCCAGTACTTC. Its protein product is CASSTGRKETQYF.